Described below is a single T cell receptor beta chain sequence and its context. As yet, its antigen is unknown. Trimming took 2 bases from V and 7 from J, leaving 12 bases between them. This CDR3 region has 14 residues. The V gene's germline CDR1 is SNHLY and CDR2 FYNNEI. TCRdb's copy holds only in-frame clones and misses some; the assay was immunoSEQ multiplex PCR. The repertoire holds around 30,000 clones, with around 76% as singletons. The data were taken from a study of STAT5B mutations in CD4+ large granular lymphocyte leukemia. Whole-study results and caveats: Top patient clones used TRBV06 genes more often: 8/27 versus 2/35 in controls.

The TCR originated in a human donor in good health. The chain links TRBV2 to TRBJ2-1, with a weak D call TRBD2 (6 bases). The sample taken for sequencing was CD4+ T cells from blood buffy coats. CDR3 coding DNA: TGTGCCAGCAGTGAATTAGGGACTCGAAATGAGCAGTTCTTC. This encodes CASSELGTRNEQFF.